Reported below is one TCR beta chain. No antigen is known for it. Base qualities are missing; no much larger clone stands one base away. The tumors sampled were post-treatment primary, local recurrence and metastasis specimens taken from patients with a poor prognosis. This entry comes from a study of the immune and genomic landscape of osteosarcoma (dated by TCRdb to the early 2020s). Turning to the overall study: A total of under 50 pediatric and adult patients with high-grade osteosarcoma made up the overall cohort, and the median age at diagnosis was approximately 27 years (range roughly 5-90). The cohort was enriched for poor-risk disease, as unfavorable pathologic response to standard therapy was shown in about 73% of the cohort and roughly 70% of the cohort were deceased. In the overall cohort, around three fifths of patients were male, and roughly 80% had localized disease at diagnosis. To define immunogenic potential, the study profiled osteosarcoma specimens using whole genome, RNA and T-cell receptor sequencing along with immunohistochemistry and reverse phase protein arrays. To characterize the osteosarcoma immunogenomic landscape, the TCR sequencing results were combined with transcriptome, protein array and immunostaining data. The goal of the study was to explain why immune checkpoint inhibitors show limited clinical activity in osteosarcoma. Two samples from the same tumor site were contributed by each of a few patients.

TCR beta chain CDR3 regions were immunosequenced using the ImmunoSEQ Assay (Adaptive Biotechnologies). Regarding the original processing steps: TCRB rearrangements, read counts, read proportions and gene usage were exported through the ImmunoSEQ Analyzer platform. T-cell clonality was computed as 1 minus Pielou's evenness on productive rearrangements. In the clonal space homeostasis analysis, clonotypes were binned as rare, small, medium, large or hyperexpanded (0.01 to 1 of the repertoire). TCR productive clonality was compared across immune clusters C1, C2 and C3 using the Wilcoxon rank sum test. Not all clones reach the TCRdb copy of this immuneACCESS table, which keeps in-frame sequences only. Checked studies attribute under half of the gap to unresolved V genes and leave the rest unexplained. The V and J calls and clone size come from that table; D and trimming were worked out from the DNA. The sample contains some 5,200 clones, more than 60% of them found a single time. The ten biggest clones cover 6.2% of the sample.

Summary of the overall study and its limitations: Higher TCR productive clonality was observed in the immune-hot C3 cluster than in the cold C1 cluster, although TCR productive clonality remained low overall. Because osteosarcoma is rare and all possible samples were collected, sample size was not determined by any statistical method. The clonality benchmarks were taken from external normal skin and healthy peripheral blood data instead of from matched normal tissue. Productive TCR clonality was low overall, averaging roughly 0.09 with a maximum of roughly 0.3, suggesting limited T-cell clonal expansion. Along with the frozen tumor specimens, matched blood was collected from just a couple of patients. In five cases a single hyperexpanded clone dominated the repertoire, and each of those five cases had fewer than 100 T-cell clonotypes.

The receptor was derived from a human donor with osteosarcoma. Sample: osteosarcoma tumor tissue from the lung.

In nucleotide form, the sequence is TGTGCCAGCAGTGAGGGCACTGAAGCTTTCTTT. It encodes CASSEGTEAFF. The chain joins TRBV6-4 to TRBJ1-1; no D gene can be assigned with confidence. V is cut by 3 bases and J by 4 bases, and the space between the germline ends is 3 bases. CDR1 and CDR2, per the germline V gene, are MRHNA and SNTAGT. Measured from the cysteine to the phenylalanine, the CDR3 is 11 residues long. The read is trimmed to its CDR3 DNA, 33 bases read in frame from base 1.